These 9 T cell receptor beta chains were sequenced from one sample in a study of blood T cell repertoires in COVID-19. TCRdb keeps only in-frame clones here, not all; method: immunoSEQ multiplex PCR. The table lists 300,000 to 350,000 clones, roughly 90% of them singletons. The sequenced sample was peripheral blood. All receptors derive from an older woman with COVID-19, enrolled during active disease.

The V gene is TRBV3-1 (or the pseudogene TRBV3-2), the J gene TRBJ2-5; possibly TRBD2 for D (5 bases). In germline, CDR1 is LGHDT, CDR2 YNNKEL (reference sequence). The V and J ends lost 5 bases and 5 bases respectively, with 27 bases between them. There are 18 residues in the CDR3. DNA for the CDR3: TGTGCCAGCAGCGGGATTCGTGACGGGATCGCCAGCCTTGAGACCCAGTACTTC. Translated, it gives CASSGIRDGIASLETQYF.

This chain joins TRBV27 and TRBJ2-2; D is perhaps TRBD2 (5 bases). This CDR3 is 18 amino acids long. V gave up 3 bases and J gave up 0 bases, with 17 bases separating them. Germline CDR1 and CDR2: MNHEY and SMNVEV (reference sequence). In DNA form, the CDR3 reads TGTGCCAGCAGTTTGTCTAATACTGGCGGGCCGAACACCGGGGAGCTGTTTTTT. It specifies CASSLSNTGGPNTGELFF.

The CDR3 region has the DNA TGTGCCAGCAGCTTACTTACTAGCGGGAGCGGGTCCATGGGCGAGCAGTACTTC. Translation gives CASSLLTSGSGSMGEQYF. This chain links TRBV7-6 with TRBJ2-7; 11 positions match TRBD2. The junction had 15 bases not matched to a gene; V was cut back by 2 bases and J by 6 bases. The CDR3 loop spans 18 amino acids. The V gene's germline CDR1 is SGHVS and CDR2 FNYEAQ. Full variable domain (rest looked up from reference TRBV7-6 and TRBJ2-7): GAGVSQSPRYKVTKRGQDVALRCDPISGHVSLYWYRQALGQGPEFLTYFNYEAQQDKSGLPNDRFSAERPEGSISTLTIQRTEQRDSAMYRCASSLLTSGSGSMGEQYFGPGTRLTVT.

The rearrangement links TRBV6-6 to TRBJ1-1, with D uncertain. The CDR3 covers 14 residues. Deletions cut 4 bases from V and 1 base from J, with 10 bases between. CDR1 is MNHNY and CDR2 is SVGAGI in the germline V gene (reference sequence). CDR3 sequence (DNA): TGTGCCAGCAGTTTCCTGGGGAGGAACACTGAAGCTTTCTTT. This sequence encodes CASSFLGRNTEAFF.

The V call is TRBV30, the J call TRBJ1-4; TRBD1 is a possible D gene (5 bases). V shed 3 bases and J shed 4 bases, with 12 bases lying between them. The CDR3 runs to 14 residues. Germline V CDR1 and CDR2: GTSNPN, SVGIG (reference sequence). The CDR3 DNA is TGTGCCTGGAGAGATGACAGTCTTAATGAAAAACTGTTTTTT. It translates to CAWRDDSLNEKLFF.

The chain carries TRBV29-1 and TRBJ1-1; D is ambiguous. From germline, CDR1 is SQVTM and CDR2 ANQGSEA. The CDR3 runs to 12 residues. V was cut by 6 bases and J by 5 bases, with 13 bases left in between. This CDR3 reads CSVADAGTEAFF. CDR3 nucleotides: TGCAGCGTAGCGGACGCCGGGACTGAAGCTTTCTTT. The full variable domain, in which reference TRBV29-1 and TRBJ1-1 provide the parts outside the CDR3, is SAVISQKPSRDICQRGTSLTIQCQVDSQVTMMFWYRQQPGQSLTLIATANQGSEATYESGFVIDKFPISRPNLTFSTLTVSNMSPEDSSIYLCSVADAGTEAFFGQGTRLTVV.

V is TRBV27 and J is TRBJ2-3; 10 nucleotides match TRBD2. Germline V gives CDR1 MNHEY, CDR2 SMNVEV (reference sequence). CDR3 size: 16 residues. With 2 bases clipped from V and 6 bases from J, the junction kept 8 bases outside the gene matches. CDR3 nucleotides: TGTGCCAGCAGTTTAAAAGCGGGGGGGCCATGGGATACGCAGTATTTT. It codes for CASSLKAGGPWDTQYF.

The chain combines TRBV27 with TRBJ1-1; 8 bases match TRBD1. CDR1 is MNHEY and CDR2 is SMNVEV in the germline V gene (reference sequence). V lost 6 bases to trimming and J lost 4 bases; unmatched junction nucleotides: 10. The CDR3 extends over 15 amino acids. This chain's CDR3 is CASSRQGLVSTEAFF. CDR3 DNA: TGTGCCAGCAGCAGACAGGGGTTGGTAAGCACTGAAGCTTTCTTT.

V is TRBV7-2 and J is TRBJ1-1; 7 positions match TRBD1. Germline V gene sequence: CDR1 SGHTA, CDR2 FQGNSA. The CDR3 sequence is 13 residues long. J was trimmed by 5 bases and V by 1 base; bases with no gene match: 1. The CDR3 nucleotides read TGTGCCAGCAGCTTAGGACAGGGTACTGAAGCTTTCTTT. It is translated as CASSLGQGTEAFF.